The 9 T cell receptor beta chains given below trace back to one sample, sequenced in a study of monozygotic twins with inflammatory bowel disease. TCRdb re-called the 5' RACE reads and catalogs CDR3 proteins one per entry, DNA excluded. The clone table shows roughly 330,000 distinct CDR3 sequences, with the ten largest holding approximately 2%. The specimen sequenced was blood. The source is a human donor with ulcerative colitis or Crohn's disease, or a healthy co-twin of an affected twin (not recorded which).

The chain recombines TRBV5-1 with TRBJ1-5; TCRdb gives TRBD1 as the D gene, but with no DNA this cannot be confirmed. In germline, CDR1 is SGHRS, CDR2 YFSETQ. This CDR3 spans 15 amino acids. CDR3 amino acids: CASSLVGHQDQPQHF.

The CDR3: CASSVGGAGSSYEQYF. This chain uses TRBV9 with TRBJ2-7. The CDR3 length is 16 residues. CDR1 is SGDLS and CDR2 is YYNGEE in the germline V gene.

The CDR3 loop is CASRRQGLHSPLHF. The chain recombines TRBV27 with TRBJ1-6; TCRdb indicates TRBD1, and absent DNA this call remains unverified. The CDR3 contains 14 residues. The germline gives CDR1 MNHEY, CDR2 SMNVEV (reference sequence).

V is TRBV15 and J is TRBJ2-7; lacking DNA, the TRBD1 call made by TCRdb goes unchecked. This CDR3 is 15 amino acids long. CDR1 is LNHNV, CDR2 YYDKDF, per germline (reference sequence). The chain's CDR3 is CATSSNRGLPYEQYF.

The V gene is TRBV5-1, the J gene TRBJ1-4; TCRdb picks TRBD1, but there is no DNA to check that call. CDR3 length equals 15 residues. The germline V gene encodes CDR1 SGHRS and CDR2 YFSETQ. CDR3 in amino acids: CASSQRTGENEKLFF. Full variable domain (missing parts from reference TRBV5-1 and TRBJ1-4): KAGVTQTPRYLIKTRGQQVTLSCSPISGHRSVSWYQQTPGQGLQFLFEYFSETQRNKGNFPGRFSGRQFSNSRSEMNVSTLELGDSALYLCASSQRTGENEKLFFGSGTQLSVL.

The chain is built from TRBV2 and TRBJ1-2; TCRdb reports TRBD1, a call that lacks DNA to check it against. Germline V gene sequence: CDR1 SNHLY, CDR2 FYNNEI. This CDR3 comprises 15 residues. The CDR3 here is CASTTGPDPGYGYTF.

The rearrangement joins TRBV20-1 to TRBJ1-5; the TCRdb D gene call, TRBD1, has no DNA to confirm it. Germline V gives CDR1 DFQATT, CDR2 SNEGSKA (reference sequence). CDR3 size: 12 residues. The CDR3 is CSATQGYQPQHF.

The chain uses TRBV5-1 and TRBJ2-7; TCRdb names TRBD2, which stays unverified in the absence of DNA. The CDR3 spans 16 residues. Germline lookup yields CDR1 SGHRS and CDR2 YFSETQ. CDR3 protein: CASSPSFAQSSYEQYF. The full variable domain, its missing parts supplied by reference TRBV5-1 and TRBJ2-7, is KAGVTQTPRYLIKTRGQQVTLSCSPISGHRSVSWYQQTPGQGLQFLFEYFSETQRNKGNFPGRFSGRQFSNSRSEMNVSTLELGDSALYLCASSPSFAQSSYEQYFGPGTRLTVT.

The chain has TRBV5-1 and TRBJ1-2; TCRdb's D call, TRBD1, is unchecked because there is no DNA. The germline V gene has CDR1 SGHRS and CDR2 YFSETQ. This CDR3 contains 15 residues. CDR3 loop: CASSTDRPGYYGYTF.